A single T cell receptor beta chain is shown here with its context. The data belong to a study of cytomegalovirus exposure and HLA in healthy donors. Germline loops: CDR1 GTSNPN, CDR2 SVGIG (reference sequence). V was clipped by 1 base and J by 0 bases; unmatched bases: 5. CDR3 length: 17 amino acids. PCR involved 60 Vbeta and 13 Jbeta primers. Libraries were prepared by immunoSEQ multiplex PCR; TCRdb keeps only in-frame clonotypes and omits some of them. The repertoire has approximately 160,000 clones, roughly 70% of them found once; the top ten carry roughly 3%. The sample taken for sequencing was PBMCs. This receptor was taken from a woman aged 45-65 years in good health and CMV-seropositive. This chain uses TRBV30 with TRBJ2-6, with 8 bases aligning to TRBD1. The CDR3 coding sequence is TGTGCCTGGAGTGGAGGACAGGGACGCTCTGGGGCCAACGTCCTGACTTTC. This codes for CAWSGGQGRSGANVLTF.